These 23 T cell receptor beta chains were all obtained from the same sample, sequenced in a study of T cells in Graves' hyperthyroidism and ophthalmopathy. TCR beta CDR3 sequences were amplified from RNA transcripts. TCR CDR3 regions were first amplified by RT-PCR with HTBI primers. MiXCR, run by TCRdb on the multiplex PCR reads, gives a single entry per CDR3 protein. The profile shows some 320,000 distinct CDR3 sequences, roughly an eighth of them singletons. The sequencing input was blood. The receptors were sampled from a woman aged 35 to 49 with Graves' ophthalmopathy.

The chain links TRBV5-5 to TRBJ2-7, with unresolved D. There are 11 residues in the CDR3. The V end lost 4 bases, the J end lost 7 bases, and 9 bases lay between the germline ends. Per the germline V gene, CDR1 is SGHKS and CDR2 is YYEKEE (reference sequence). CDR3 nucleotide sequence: TGTGCCAGCAGCCACGCGCAGGAGCAGTACTTC. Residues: CASSHAQEQYF.

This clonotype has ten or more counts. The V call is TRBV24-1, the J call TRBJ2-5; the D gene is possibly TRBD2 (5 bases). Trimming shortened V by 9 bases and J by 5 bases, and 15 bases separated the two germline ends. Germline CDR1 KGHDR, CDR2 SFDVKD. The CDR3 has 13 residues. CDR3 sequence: CATADWSAETQYF. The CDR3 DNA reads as TGTGCCACCGCGGACTGGTCGGCCGAGACCCAGTACTTC.

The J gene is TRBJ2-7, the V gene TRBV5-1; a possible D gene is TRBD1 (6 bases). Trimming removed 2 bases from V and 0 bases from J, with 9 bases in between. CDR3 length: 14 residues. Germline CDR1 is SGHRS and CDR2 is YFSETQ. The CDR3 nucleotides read TGCGCCAGCAGCTTCGGACAGAGCTCCTACGAGCAGTACTTC. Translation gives CASSFGQSSYEQYF.

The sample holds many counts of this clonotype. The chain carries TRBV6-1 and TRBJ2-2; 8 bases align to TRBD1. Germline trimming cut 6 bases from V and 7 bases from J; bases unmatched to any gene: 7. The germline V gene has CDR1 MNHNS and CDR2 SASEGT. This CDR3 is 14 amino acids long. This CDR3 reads CASRDRVGGGELFF. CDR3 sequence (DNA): TGTGCCAGCAGGGACAGGGTCGGGGGCGGGGAGCTGTTTTTT.

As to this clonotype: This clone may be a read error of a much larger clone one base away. In nucleotides, the CDR3 is TGTGCCAGCACCCTAACCCGGGGGGCGGGAACCAATGAGCAGTTCTTC. This codes for CASTLTRGAGTNEQFF. The chain links TRBV5-5 to TRBJ2-1; weak D call: TRBD2 (7 bases). Germline assignment: CDR1 SGHKS and CDR2 YYEKEE (reference sequence). This CDR3 comprises 16 residues. V was trimmed by 6 bases and J by 6 bases, leaving 22 bases between them.

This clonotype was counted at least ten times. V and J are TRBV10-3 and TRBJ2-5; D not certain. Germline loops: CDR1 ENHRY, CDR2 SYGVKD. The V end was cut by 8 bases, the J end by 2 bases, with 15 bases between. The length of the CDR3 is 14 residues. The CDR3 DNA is TGTGCCATCGCGCCGGACGCAGAACAAGAGACCCAGTACTTC. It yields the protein CAIAPDAEQETQYF.

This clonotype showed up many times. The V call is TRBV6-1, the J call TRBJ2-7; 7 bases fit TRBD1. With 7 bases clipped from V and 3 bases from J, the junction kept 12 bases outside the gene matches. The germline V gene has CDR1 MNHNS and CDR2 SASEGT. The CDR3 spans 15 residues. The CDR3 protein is CASNPTRTGYYEQYF. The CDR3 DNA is TGTGCCAGCAATCCTACTAGGACAGGTTACTACGAGCAGTACTTC.

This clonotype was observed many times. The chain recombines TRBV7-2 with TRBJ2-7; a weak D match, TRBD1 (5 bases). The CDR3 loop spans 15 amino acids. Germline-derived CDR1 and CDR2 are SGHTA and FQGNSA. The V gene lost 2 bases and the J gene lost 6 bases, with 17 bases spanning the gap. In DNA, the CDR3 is TGTGCCAGCAGCTTAAGTCTAGGGGTTTCTTCCGAGCAGTACTTC. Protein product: CASSLSLGVSSEQYF. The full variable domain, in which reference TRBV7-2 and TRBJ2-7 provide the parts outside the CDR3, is GAGVSQSPSNKVTEKGKDVELRCDPISGHTALYWYRQSLGQGLEFLIYFQGNSAPDKSGLPSDRFSAERTGGSVSTLTIQRTQQEDSAVYLCASSLSLGVSSEQYFGPGTRLTVT.

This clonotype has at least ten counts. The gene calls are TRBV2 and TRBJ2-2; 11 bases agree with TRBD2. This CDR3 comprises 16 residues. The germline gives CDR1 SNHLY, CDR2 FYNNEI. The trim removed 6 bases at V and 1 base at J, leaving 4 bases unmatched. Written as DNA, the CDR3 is TGTGCCAGCAGCGGGGGGACTAGCGGGAACACCGGGGAGCTGTTTTTT. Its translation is CASSGGTSGNTGELFF.

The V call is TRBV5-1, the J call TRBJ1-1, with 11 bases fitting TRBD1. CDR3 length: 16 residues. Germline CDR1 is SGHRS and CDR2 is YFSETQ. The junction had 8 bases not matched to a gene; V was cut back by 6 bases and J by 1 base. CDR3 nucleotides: TGCGCCAGCATGGGCCTCGGGACAGGGGGGAACACTGAAGCTTTCTTT. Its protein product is CASMGLGTGGNTEAFF.

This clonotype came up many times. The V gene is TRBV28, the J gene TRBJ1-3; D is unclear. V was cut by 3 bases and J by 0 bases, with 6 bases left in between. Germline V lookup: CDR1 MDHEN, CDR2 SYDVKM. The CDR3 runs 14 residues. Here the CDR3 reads CASSFAPSGNTIYF. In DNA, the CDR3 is TGTGCCAGCAGTTTTGCCCCCTCTGGAAACACCATATATTTT.

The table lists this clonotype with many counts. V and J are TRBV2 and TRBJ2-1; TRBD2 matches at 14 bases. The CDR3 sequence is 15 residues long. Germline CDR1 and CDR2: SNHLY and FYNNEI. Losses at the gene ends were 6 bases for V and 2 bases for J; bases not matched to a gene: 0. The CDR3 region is CASRGLAGAYNEQFF. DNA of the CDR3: TGTGCCAGCAGGGGACTAGCGGGAGCCTACAATGAGCAGTTCTTC.

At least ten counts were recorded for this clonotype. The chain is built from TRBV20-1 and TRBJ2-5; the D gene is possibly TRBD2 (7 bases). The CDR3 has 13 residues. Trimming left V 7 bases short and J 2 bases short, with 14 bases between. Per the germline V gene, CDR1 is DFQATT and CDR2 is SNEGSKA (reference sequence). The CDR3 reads CSGGGAPQETQYF. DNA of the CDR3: TGCAGTGGTGGGGGGGCACCACAAGAGACCCAGTACTTC.

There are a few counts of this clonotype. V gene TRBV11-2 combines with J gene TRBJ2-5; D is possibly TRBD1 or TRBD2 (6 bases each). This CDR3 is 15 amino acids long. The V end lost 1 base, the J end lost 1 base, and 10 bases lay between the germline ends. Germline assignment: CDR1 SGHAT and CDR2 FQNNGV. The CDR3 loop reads CASSLGGAVQETQYF. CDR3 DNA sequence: TGTGCCAGCAGCTTAGGGGGGGCGGTCCAAGAGACCCAGTACTTC. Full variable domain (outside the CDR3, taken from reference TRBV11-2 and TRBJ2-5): EAGVAQSPRYKIIEKRQSVAFWCNPISGHATLYWYQQILGQGPKLLIQFQNNGVVDDSQLPKDRFSAERLKGVDSTLKIQPAKLEDSAVYLCASSLGGAVQETQYFGPGTRLLVL.

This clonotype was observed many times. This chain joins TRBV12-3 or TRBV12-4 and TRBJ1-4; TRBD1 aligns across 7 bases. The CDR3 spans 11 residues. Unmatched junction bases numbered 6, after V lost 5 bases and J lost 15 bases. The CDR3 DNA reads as TGTGCCAGCAGTCTAGGACAGGCCGTGTTTTTT. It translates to CASSLGQAVFF.

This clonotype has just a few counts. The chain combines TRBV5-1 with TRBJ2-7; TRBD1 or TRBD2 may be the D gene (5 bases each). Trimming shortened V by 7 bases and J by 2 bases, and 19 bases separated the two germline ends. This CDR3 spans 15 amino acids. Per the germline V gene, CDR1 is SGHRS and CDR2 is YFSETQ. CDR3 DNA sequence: TGCGCCAGCGGAGGACAATTTGGCGCTACCTACGAGCAGTACTTC. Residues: CASGGQFGATYEQYF.

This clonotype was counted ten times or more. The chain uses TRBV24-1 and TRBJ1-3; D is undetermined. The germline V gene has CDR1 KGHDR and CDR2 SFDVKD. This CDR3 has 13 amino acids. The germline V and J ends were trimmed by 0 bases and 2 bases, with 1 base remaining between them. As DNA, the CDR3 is TGTGCCACCAGTGATTTGGCTGGAAACACCATATATTTT. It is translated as CATSDLAGNTIYF.

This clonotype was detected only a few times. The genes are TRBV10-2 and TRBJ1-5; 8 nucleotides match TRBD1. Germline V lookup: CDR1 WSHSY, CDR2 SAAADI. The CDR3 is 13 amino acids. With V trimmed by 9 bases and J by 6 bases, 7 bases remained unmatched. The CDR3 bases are TGCGCCAGTAACGACAGGGGCGGTCAGCCCCAGCATTTT. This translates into CASNDRGGQPQHF.

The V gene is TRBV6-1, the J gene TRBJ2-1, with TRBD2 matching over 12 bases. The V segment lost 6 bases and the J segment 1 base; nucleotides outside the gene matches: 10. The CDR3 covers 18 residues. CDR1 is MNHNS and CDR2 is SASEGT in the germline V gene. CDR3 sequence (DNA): TGTGCCAGCAGGAATCAGTGGCTAGCGGGAGGGTCCTACAATGAGCAGTTCTTC. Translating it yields CASRNQWLAGGSYNEQFF.

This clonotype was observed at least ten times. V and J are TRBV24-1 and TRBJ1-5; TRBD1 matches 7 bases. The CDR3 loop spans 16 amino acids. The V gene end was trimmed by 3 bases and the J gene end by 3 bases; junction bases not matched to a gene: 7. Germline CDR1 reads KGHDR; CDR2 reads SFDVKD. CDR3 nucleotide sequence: TGTGCCACCAGTGATCCCGCAGGGGGTGACAATCAGCCCCAGCATTTT. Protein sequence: CATSDPAGGDNQPQHF.

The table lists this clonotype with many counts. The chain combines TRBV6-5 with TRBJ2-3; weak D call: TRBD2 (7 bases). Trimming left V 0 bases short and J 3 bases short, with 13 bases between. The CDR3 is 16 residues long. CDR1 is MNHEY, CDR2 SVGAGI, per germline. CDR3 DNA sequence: TGTGCCAGCAGTTACTCGGGCAGGGGAGGGACAGATACGCAGTATTTT. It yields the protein CASSYSGRGGTDTQYF.

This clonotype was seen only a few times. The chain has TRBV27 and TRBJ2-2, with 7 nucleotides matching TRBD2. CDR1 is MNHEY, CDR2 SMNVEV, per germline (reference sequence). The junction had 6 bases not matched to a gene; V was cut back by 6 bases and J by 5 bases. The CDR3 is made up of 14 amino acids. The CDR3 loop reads CASRDGRATGELFF. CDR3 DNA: TGTGCCAGCAGGGATGGGAGGGCGACCGGGGAGCTGTTTTTT.

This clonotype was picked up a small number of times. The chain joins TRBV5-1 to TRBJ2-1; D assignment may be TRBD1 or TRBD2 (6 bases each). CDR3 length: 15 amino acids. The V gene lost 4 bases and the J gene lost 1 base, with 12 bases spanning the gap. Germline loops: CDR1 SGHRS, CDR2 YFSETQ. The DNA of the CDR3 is TGCGCCAGCAGCATAGGGGGGCAGTCCTACAATGAGCAGTTCTTC. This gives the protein CASSIGGQSYNEQFF.